The 10 T cell receptor beta chains below were found in one sample sequenced in a study of CXCR3-negative and CXCR3-positive naive CD8 T cells. UMI-labeled 5' RACE TRB cDNA libraries were prepared from the cells. TCRdb re-called the 5' RACE reads, yielding one record per CDR3 amino acid sequence without DNA. In total, the table holds roughly 71,000 distinct CDR3 sequences. The sample consisted of naive CXCR3- CD8+ T cells from blood. Subset defined: CD45RO-CCR7+CD27+CD95- naive CD8+ T cells lacking CXCR3 (TNR3-). The receptors here all came from a human donor in good health. Some clones in this sample may be carry-over from other donors' samples.

V usage is TRBV4-2 and J usage is TRBJ1-1; TCRdb returns TRBD1, unconfirmable since there is no DNA. This CDR3 is 15 amino acids long. Germline lookup yields CDR1 LGHNA and CDR2 YNFKEQ. CDR3 sequence: CASSPHRGENTEAFF.

The chain joins TRBV20-1 to TRBJ1-1; the D call from TCRdb, TRBD1, cannot be confirmed without DNA. The length of the CDR3 is 16 residues. Germline values: CDR1 DFQATT, CDR2 SNEGSKA (reference sequence). CDR3: CSARLSGTGISTEAFF.

The J gene is TRBJ2-7, the V gene TRBV28; TCRdb gives TRBD2 as the D gene, but with no DNA this cannot be confirmed. Germline V gene data show CDR1 as MDHEN and CDR2 as SYDVKM. CDR3 length: 14 residues. The chain's CDR3 is CATSSGPAAYEQYF.

The chain's CDR3 is CASSGGAADTQYF. The J gene is TRBJ2-3, the V gene TRBV4-1; the D gene TCRdb calls, TRBD1, cannot be checked with no DNA. The germline gives CDR1 MGHRA, CDR2 YSYEKL. There are 13 residues in the CDR3.

This chain links TRBV7-9 with TRBJ2-6. The CDR3 has 17 residues. CDR1 is SEHNR and CDR2 is FQNEAQ in the germline V gene (reference sequence). The CDR3 protein is CASSSIDARSGANVLTF.

The chain's CDR3 is CASTRDYEQYF. This chain connects TRBV7-9 to TRBJ2-7; TCRdb returns TRBD1, unconfirmable since there is no DNA. The CDR3 is 11 amino acids. The V gene's germline CDR1 is SEHNR and CDR2 FQNEAQ (reference sequence).

This chain uses TRBV5-1 with TRBJ2-1; lacking DNA, the TRBD2 call made by TCRdb goes unchecked. Germline V CDR1 and CDR2: SGHRS, YFSETQ. This CDR3 is 15 amino acids long. CDR3 region: CASSPRLAGHNEQFF.

This rearrangement joins TRBV28 to TRBJ2-1; with no DNA, the TCRdb D assignment of TRBD2 cannot be verified. Per germline, CDR1 MDHEN and CDR2 SYDVKM. The CDR3 is 14 amino acids. The CDR3 here is CASLSGRYYNEQFF.

The chain combines TRBV29-1 with TRBJ1-2; TCRdb lists TRBD1, though no DNA is available to test this call. Per the germline V gene, CDR1 is SQVTM and CDR2 is ANQGSEA. The CDR3 has 15 residues. This CDR3 reads CSVEGGFRQGGGYTF.

The V call is TRBV2, the J call TRBJ1-5; without DNA, the TCRdb call of TRBD1 cannot be checked. The CDR3 contains 15 residues. CDR1 and CDR2 (germline): SNHLY, FYNNEI. The CDR3: CASSSDRVVGQPQHF.